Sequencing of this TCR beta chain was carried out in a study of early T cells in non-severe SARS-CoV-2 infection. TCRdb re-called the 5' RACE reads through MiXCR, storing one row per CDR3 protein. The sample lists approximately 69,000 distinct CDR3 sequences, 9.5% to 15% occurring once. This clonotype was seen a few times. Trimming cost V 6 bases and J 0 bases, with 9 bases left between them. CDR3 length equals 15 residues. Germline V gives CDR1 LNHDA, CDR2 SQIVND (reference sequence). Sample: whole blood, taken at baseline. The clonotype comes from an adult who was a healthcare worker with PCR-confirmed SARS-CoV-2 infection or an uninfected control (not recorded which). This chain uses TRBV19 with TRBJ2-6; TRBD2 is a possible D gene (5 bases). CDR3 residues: CASRSGNSGANVLTF. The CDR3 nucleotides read TGTGCCAGTAGGTCCGGGAACTCTGGGGCCAACGTCCTGACTTTC.